The entry below gives a single T cell receptor beta chain sequence along with its context. Naive CD8 isolation took CD45RO-negative cells positively selected for CCR7 and excluded terminally differentiated effector memory CD45RA+ cells. This specimen belongs to a study of shared clonotypes between healthy human individuals. V was cut by 3 bases and J by 5 bases, with 13 bases left in between. Germline lookup yields CDR1 SQVTM and CDR2 ANQGSEA. The length of the CDR3 is 13 residues. Authors' analysis steps: As immunoSEQ supplied junction-only sequences (without quality scores), filtering differed. Some clones are missing from TCRdb's copy, which holds only in-frame ones; the method was immunoSEQ multiplex PCR. V, J and clone size derive from that table, while D and trimming were established from the DNA sequence. This table has roughly 850,000 clones, 96% appearing once.

Input material: naive CD8+ T cells sorted from blood. The V call is TRBV29-1, the J call TRBJ1-1; D ambiguous. This receptor was obtained from a man aged 30 to 39 in good health. In DNA, the CDR3 is TGCAGCGTTGAGGTTAGGGAAGGGACTGAAGCTTTCTTT. It yields the protein CSVEVREGTEAFF.